This entry lists 18 T cell receptor beta chains sequenced from one sample in a study of cytomegalovirus exposure and HLA in healthy donors. Researchers ran the PCR with 60 Vbeta and 13 Jbeta primers. Clones were sequenced by immunoSEQ multiplex PCR, and TCRdb holds only the in-frame ones, with some missing. Of approximately 190,000 clones in the sample, roughly 74% were seen once. The sample taken for sequencing was PBMCs. The receptors stem from a woman aged 30 to 39 in good health and CMV-seropositive.

The chain uses TRBV27 and TRBJ2-5; D is ambiguous. The CDR3 extends over 14 amino acids. The germline V gene encodes CDR1 MNHEY and CDR2 SMNVEV (reference sequence). V lost 0 bases and J 5 bases, leaving 10 bases between the germline ends. CDR3 loop: CASSLSAEWETQYF. The CDR3 nucleotides are TGTGCCAGCAGTTTATCGGCGGAGTGGGAGACCCAGTACTTC.

The chain has TRBV30 and TRBJ2-1; no firm D call. V lost 2 bases and J lost 5, with 13 bases in between. Looked up from germline, CDR1 is GTSNPN and CDR2 is SVGIG (reference sequence). The CDR3 loop spans 14 amino acids. The CDR3 DNA follows: TGTGCCTGGAGTATCCTTAACAGAGACAATGAGCAGTTCTTC. This translates into CAWSILNRDNEQFF.

This chain uses TRBV4-1 with TRBJ2-3, with D perhaps matching TRBD2 (6 bases). V was clipped by 4 bases and J by 1 base, with 12 bases between them. There are 15 residues in the CDR3. Germline lookup yields CDR1 MGHRA and CDR2 YSYEKL. CDR3 residues: CASSLRASGTDTQYF. For the CDR3, the DNA is TGCGCCAGCAGCCTACGGGCTAGCGGCACAGATACGCAGTATTTT.

The chain recombines TRBV4-1 with TRBJ1-2; a possible D gene is TRBD1 (5 bases). Trimming took off 2 bases at V and 8 bases at J, with 18 bases between the two ends. Looked up from germline, CDR1 is MGHRA and CDR2 is YSYEKL. This CDR3 spans 15 amino acids. The CDR3 is CASSQQGSSLGGYTF. The CDR3 DNA sequence: TGCGCCAGCAGCCAACAGGGATCCTCCCTAGGAGGCTACACCTTC.

Notes on this clone: A read error may produce the germline difference seen at one junction end. Other DNA sequences of this sample code for an identical CDR3. V gene TRBV7-8 combines with J gene TRBJ2-5, with D tentatively TRBD2 (6 bases). Germline assignment: CDR1 SGHVS and CDR2 FQNEAQ. The CDR3 contains 15 residues. CDR3 DNA sequence: TGCGCCAGCCTAGGGGTTCGGGGAGGCCAAGAGACCCAGTACTTC. Translated: CASLGVRGGQETQYF. Combining the CDR3 with reference TRBV7-8 and TRBJ2-5 gives the whole variable domain GAGVSQSPRYKVAKRGQDVALRCDPISGHVSLFWYQQALGQGPEFLTYFQNEAQLDKSGLPSDRFFAERPEGSVSTLKIQRTQQEDSAVYLCASLGVRGGQETQYFGPGTRLLVL.

This clone occurred a few times. The chain links TRBV30 to TRBJ2-7; weak D call: TRBD1 (5 bases). The CDR3 has 13 residues. Germline V gene lookup returns CDR1 GTSNPN and CDR2 SVGIG (reference sequence). Trimming cost V 0 bases and J 2 bases, with 8 bases left between them. CDR3 residues: CAWSVSGPYEQYF. The CDR3 DNA sequence: TGTGCCTGGAGTGTCTCAGGGCCCTACGAGCAGTACTTC. Looking up the rest from reference TRBV30 and TRBJ2-7 gives the full variable domain: SQTIHQWPATLVQPVGSPLSLECTVEGTSNPNLYWYRQAAGRGLQLLFYSVGIGQISSEVPQNLSASRPQDRQFILSSKKLLLSDSGFYLCAWSVSGPYEQYFGPGTRLTVT.

The J gene is TRBJ2-1, the V gene TRBV10-3; D gene ambiguous. Trimming stripped 4 bases from V and 6 bases from J, with 13 bases between. The CDR3 length is 14 residues. The germline CDR1 and CDR2 sequences are ENHRY and SYGVKD. CDR3 residues: CAISGWSESNEQFF. The CDR3 nucleotides are TGTGCCATCAGTGGATGGTCAGAAAGCAATGAGCAGTTCTTC.

This chain links TRBV7-9 with TRBJ2-7; TRBD2 matches at 13 bases. CDR1 is SEHNR, CDR2 FQNEAQ, per germline (reference sequence). V lost 5 bases to trimming and J lost 4 bases; unmatched junction nucleotides: 8. The CDR3 loop spans 16 amino acids. The CDR3 loop reads CASSTGTSGMLYEQYF. CDR3 sequence (DNA): TGTGCCAGCAGCACAGGGACTAGCGGGATGTTATACGAGCAGTACTTC.

The chain is built from TRBV29-1 and TRBJ1-2, with TRBD1 matching 7 bases. Germline-derived CDR1 and CDR2 are SQVTM and ANQGSEA. The CDR3 is made up of 13 amino acids. Unmatched junction bases numbered 6, after V lost 4 bases and J lost 4 bases. The CDR3 coding sequence is TGCAGCGTTGGGCAGACAGGGTCCTATGGCTACACCTTC. Translated, it gives CSVGQTGSYGYTF.

The V call is TRBV20-1, the J call TRBJ2-7; weak D call: TRBD1 (6 bases). Per germline, CDR1 DFQATT and CDR2 SNEGSKA (reference sequence). The V end was cut by 6 bases, the J end by 7 bases, with 13 bases between. This CDR3 is 11 amino acids long. The CDR3 loop is CSANRAWEQYF. CDR3 DNA: TGCAGTGCCAACAGGGCTTGGGAGCAGTACTTC.

This chain connects TRBV18 to TRBJ1-2, with D perhaps matching TRBD1 (5 bases). Trimming removed 2 bases at V and 1 base at J, with 11 bases between. The CDR3 is 15 residues long. Per the germline V gene, CDR1 is KGHSH and CDR2 is LQKENI. The CDR3 nucleotides are TGTGCCAGCTCACCATCGGGGGAAAATAACTATGGCTACACCTTC. It codes for CASSPSGENNYGYTF.

The CDR3: CASSYSRATDTQYF. As DNA, the CDR3 is TGTGCCAGCAGTTACTCGAGAGCAACAGATACGCAGTATTTT. The chain uses TRBV6-6 and TRBJ2-3; no clear D. In germline, CDR1 is MNHNY, CDR2 SVGAGI (reference sequence). The CDR3 loop spans 14 amino acids. V lost 0 bases and J 3 bases, leaving 7 bases between the germline ends.

This chain links TRBV19 with TRBJ2-3; 11 bases fit TRBD1. There are 16 residues in the CDR3. Germline V gene lookup returns CDR1 LNHDA and CDR2 SQIVND (reference sequence). J was trimmed by 2 bases and V by 5 bases; bases with no gene match: 6. CDR3 nucleotide sequence: TGTGCCAGTAGTGGGACAGGGGGAAAGGTCACAGATACGCAGTATTTT. Encoded protein: CASSGTGGKVTDTQYF.

The genes are TRBV18 and TRBJ2-7; perhaps TRBD2 as D (6 bases). The CDR3 is 16 residues long. Germline loops: CDR1 KGHSH, CDR2 LQKENI. The V and J ends lost 0 bases and 4 bases respectively, with 16 bases between them. CDR3 loop: CASSPPTIVGGYEQYF. The CDR3 nucleotides read TGTGCCAGCTCACCACCGACAATCGTCGGGGGTTACGAGCAGTACTTC.

This rearrangement joins TRBV2 to TRBJ2-3; a possible D gene is TRBD1 (5 bases). The CDR3 consists of 14 residues. The ends were cut back, 7 bases at V and 2 bases at J, with 13 bases in the middle. The germline gives CDR1 SNHLY, CDR2 FYNNEI. The CDR3 sequence: CASNGQGLTDTQYF. CDR3 nucleotide sequence: TGTGCCAGCAATGGACAAGGGCTCACAGATACGCAGTATTTT.

In DNA form, the CDR3 reads TGTGCCAGCAGTACACCAGATAACTATGGCTACACCTTC. This gives the protein CASSTPDNYGYTF. The J gene is TRBJ1-2, the V gene TRBV28; D call uncertain. Germline-derived CDR1 and CDR2 are MDHEN and SYDVKM. This CDR3 contains 13 residues. V lost 5 bases and J lost 1, with 8 bases in between.

Turning to this clone: The same CDR3 also results from other DNA sequences found in this sample. This sequence joins TRBV6-1 and TRBJ1-5; 9 nucleotides agree with TRBD1. CDR3 length: 14 residues. V dropped 6 bases and J dropped 6; count of bases not matched to a gene: 6. Germline lookup yields CDR1 MNHNS and CDR2 SASEGT. The CDR3 region is CASSLGQGGQPQHF. For the CDR3, the DNA is TGTGCCAGCAGCCTGGGACAGGGCGGTCAGCCCCAGCATTTT.

This clone was seen more than once but under ten times. This chain connects TRBV7-9 to TRBJ2-1, with 7 bases lining up with TRBD2. The V segment lost 4 bases and the J segment 7 bases; nucleotides outside the gene matches: 7. Germline assignment: CDR1 SEHNR and CDR2 FQNEAQ (reference sequence). There are 14 residues in the CDR3. The chain's CDR3 is CASSWGGKGNEQFF. CDR3 bases: TGTGCCAGCAGCTGGGGGGGGAAGGGAAATGAGCAGTTCTTC.